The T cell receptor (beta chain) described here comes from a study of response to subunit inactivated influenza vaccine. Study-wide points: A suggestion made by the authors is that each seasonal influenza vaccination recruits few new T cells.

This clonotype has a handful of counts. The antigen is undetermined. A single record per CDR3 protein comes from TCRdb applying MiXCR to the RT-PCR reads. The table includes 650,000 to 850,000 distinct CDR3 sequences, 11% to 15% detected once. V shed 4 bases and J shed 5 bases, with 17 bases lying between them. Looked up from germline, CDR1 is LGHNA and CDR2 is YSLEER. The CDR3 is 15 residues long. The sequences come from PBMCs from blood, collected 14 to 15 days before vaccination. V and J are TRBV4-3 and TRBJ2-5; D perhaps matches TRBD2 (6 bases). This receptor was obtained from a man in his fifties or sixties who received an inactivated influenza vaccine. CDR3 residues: CASSRRDSGGETQYF. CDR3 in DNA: TGCGCCAGCAGCCGAAGGGACTCAGGAGGGGAGACCCAGTACTTC.